Below, 30 T cell receptor beta chains from the same sample are listed, as sequenced in a study of blood T cell repertoires in COVID-19. Data came from immunoSEQ multiplex PCR; TCRdb stores just in-frame clones and leaves some out. Among about 400,000 clones listed, around 90% were seen once. The sequencing input was PBMCs or T cells enriched from blood (not recorded which). The receptors derive from a woman between 35 and 50 years old with acute COVID-19.

Concerning this clone: Other DNA sequences of this sample code for an identical CDR3. The chain has TRBV2 and TRBJ1-6; no clear D. CDR1 is SNHLY, CDR2 FYNNEI, per germline. V lost 0 bases and J lost 7, with 7 bases in between. The CDR3 loop spans 14 amino acids. CDR3 protein: CASSEARVNSPLHF. CDR3 sequence (DNA): TGTGCCAGCAGTGAAGCTCGGGTGAATTCACCCCTCCACTTT.

This sequence joins TRBV5-1 and TRBJ2-1; D is possibly TRBD2 (5 bases). V lost 0 bases, J lost 10 bases, and 14 bases lay in between. This CDR3 has 14 amino acids. Germline CDR1 reads SGHRS; CDR2 reads YFSETQ. This CDR3 is CASSLAGEREEQFF. In DNA, the CDR3 is TGCGCCAGCAGCTTGGCCGGGGAGCGCGAGGAGCAGTTCTTC.

The chain combines TRBV2 with TRBJ1-2; a weak D match, TRBD1 (6 bases). Trimming took 2 bases from V and 7 from J, leaving 11 bases between them. This CDR3 has 13 amino acids. Germline CDR1 reads SNHLY; CDR2 reads FYNNEI. DNA for the CDR3: TGTGCCAGCAGTGAATTTCAGGGGTCTGGCTACACCTTC. Protein sequence: CASSEFQGSGYTF.

The genes are TRBV10-3 and TRBJ2-1; D not resolved. V was shortened by 2 bases and J by 0 bases, with 11 bases between the two germline ends. The germline gives CDR1 ENHRY, CDR2 SYGVKD. This CDR3 is built from 16 residues. The CDR3 DNA reads TGTGCCATCAGTGAGAAAGCCGGTCGCTCCTACAATGAGCAGTTCTTC. It yields the protein CAISEKAGRSYNEQFF.

J is TRBJ2-1 and V is TRBV7-6, with D perhaps matching TRBD1 (6 bases). Trimming cost V 2 bases and J 1 base, with 15 bases left between them. The CDR3 has 17 residues. CDR1 and CDR2 from the germline V gene are SGHVS and FNYEAQ. The CDR3 DNA reads TGTGCCAGCAGCTTATTTGTGGGGGCCAAATCCTACAATGAGCAGTTCTTC. Translating gives CASSLFVGAKSYNEQFF. Full variable domain (outside the CDR3, taken from reference TRBV7-6 and TRBJ2-1): GAGVSQSPRYKVTKRGQDVALRCDPISGHVSLYWYRQALGQGPEFLTYFNYEAQQDKSGLPNDRFSAERPEGSISTLTIQRTEQRDSAMYRCASSLFVGAKSYNEQFFGPGTRLTVL.

The chain uses TRBV5-4 and TRBJ1-4; D is uncertain. Germline V gene lookup returns CDR1 SGHNT and CDR2 YYREEE (reference sequence). The CDR3 is 14 residues long. Trimming left V 3 bases short and J 8 bases short, with 14 bases between. Here the CDR3 reads CASSSQPTGEKLFF. CDR3 nucleotide sequence: TGTGCCAGCAGCTCGCAACCTACCGGGGAAAAACTGTTTTTT.

This sequence joins TRBV11-2 and TRBJ1-2; 9 bases map to TRBD1. This CDR3 has 15 residues. V shed 6 bases and J 2 bases; nucleotides not matched to a gene: 7. Germline-derived CDR1 and CDR2 are SGHAT and FQNNGV. The CDR3 is CASRHNRGRNYGYTF. In DNA, the CDR3 is TGTGCCAGCAGACATAACAGGGGGCGAAACTATGGCTACACCTTC.

V and J are TRBV19 and TRBJ2-1, with 10 bases fitting TRBD2. V dropped 5 bases and J dropped 5; count of bases not matched to a gene: 6. Germline assignment: CDR1 LNHDA and CDR2 SQIVND (reference sequence). The CDR3 contains 15 residues. The CDR3 reads CASSPASGGDNEQFF. CDR3 DNA sequence: TGTGCCAGTAGTCCCGCTAGCGGGGGTGACAATGAGCAGTTCTTC.

CDR3 coding DNA: TGCGCCAGCAGCTTGTTTAATCAGGGTGGGGCGACTGAAGCTTTCTTT. Its protein product is CASSLFNQGGATEAFF. The J gene is TRBJ1-1, the V gene TRBV5-1, with D possibly matching TRBD1 (5 bases). With 1 base removed from V and 5 bases from J, the gap between germline ends came to 18 bases. The CDR3 spans 16 residues. The germline gives CDR1 SGHRS, CDR2 YFSETQ.

V gene TRBV4-2 combines with J gene TRBJ1-2, with 9 bases matching TRBD1. The CDR3 is 16 amino acids. Germline V gene data show CDR1 as LGHNA and CDR2 as YNFKEQ. The trim removed 1 base at V and 7 bases at J, leaving 10 bases unmatched. CDR3 in amino acids: CASSQGTPGQGSGYTF. CDR3 sequence (DNA): TGTGCCAGCAGCCAAGGGACACCGGGACAGGGATCTGGCTACACCTTC.

This chain connects TRBV30 to TRBJ1-6, with 10 bases that match TRBD1. Per the germline V gene, CDR1 is GTSNPN and CDR2 is SVGIG (reference sequence). V lost 2 bases and J lost 9; bases outside the gene matches: 7. The CDR3 runs to 15 residues. CDR3 sequence (DNA): TGTGCCTGGAGTCCGCGACAGGGGGCGGCTTCACCCCTCCACTTT. This translates into CAWSPRQGAASPLHF.

The table lists this clone with a count of one. The chain has TRBV5-6 and TRBJ2-2; D unresolved. The CDR3 sequence is 16 residues long. The V gene's germline CDR1 is SGHDT and CDR2 YYEEEE. The V gene lost 1 base and the J gene lost 8 bases, with 18 bases spanning the gap. The CDR3 loop is CASSLLPGLGSGELFF. CDR3 DNA sequence: TGTGCCAGCAGCTTGTTGCCGGGTTTAGGATCTGGGGAGCTGTTTTTT.

V gene TRBV14 combines with J gene TRBJ2-5, with 10 bases fitting TRBD2. Germline lookup yields CDR1 SGHDN and CDR2 FVKESK. The CDR3 is made up of 16 amino acids. With 1 base clipped from V and 5 bases from J, the junction kept 7 bases outside the gene matches. CDR3 loop: CASSQVLAGGHETQYF. The CDR3 DNA follows: TGTGCCAGCAGCCAAGTGTTAGCGGGGGGCCACGAGACCCAGTACTTC.

The rearrangement links TRBV20-1 to TRBJ2-7; D is unclear. CDR1 DFQATT and CDR2 SNEGSKA come from the germline V gene (reference sequence). This CDR3 contains 13 residues. V was cut by 3 bases and J by 2 bases, with 11 bases left in between. CDR3 protein: CSASYRTTYEQYF. Here the CDR3 DNA reads TGCAGTGCTAGTTACAGAACAACCTACGAGCAGTACTTC.

This sequence joins TRBV7-9 and TRBJ1-3; 8 bases line up with TRBD1. The J segment lost 0 bases and the V segment lost 5 bases, leaving 6 bases of the junction unmatched. Germline assignment: CDR1 SEHNR and CDR2 FQNEAQ (reference sequence). This CDR3 is 16 amino acids long. The CDR3, as DNA: TGTGCCAGCAGCATGACAGGGGCTAGCTCTGGAAACACCATATATTTT. It is translated as CASSMTGASSGNTIYF.

This rearrangement joins TRBV5-6 to TRBJ1-2; D is perhaps TRBD1 (5 bases). CDR1 is SGHDT and CDR2 is YYEEEE in the germline V gene. V was pared by 0 bases and J by 0 bases, with 12 bases between. This CDR3 has 16 residues. The CDR3, as DNA: TGTGCCAGCAGCTTGGCCTGGACACCACCTAACTATGGCTACACCTTC. Translation gives CASSLAWTPPNYGYTF.

The V call is TRBV24-1, the J call TRBJ1-4, with a tentative D call TRBD1 (5 bases). In germline, CDR1 is KGHDR, CDR2 SFDVKD. Deletions cut 5 bases from V and 8 bases from J, with 17 bases between. This CDR3 has 15 amino acids. The DNA of the CDR3 is TGTGCCACCAGTGTATCCGGGACGGGGGGAGAAAAACTGTTTTTT. It yields the protein CATSVSGTGGEKLFF.

The V gene is TRBV15, the J gene TRBJ1-1, with D uncertain. This CDR3 has 18 residues. V lost 2 bases and J lost 4, with 23 bases in between. Germline V gene lookup returns CDR1 LNHNV and CDR2 YYDKDF (reference sequence). CDR3 DNA sequence: TGTGCCACCAGCAGATATAGACCGACTCCAGCCGTGGGCACTGAAGCTTTCTTT. Translating it yields CATSRYRPTPAVGTEAFF. Drawing the rest from reference TRBV15 and TRBJ1-1, the complete variable domain is DAMVIQNPRYQVTQFGKPVTLSCSQTLNHNVMYWYQQKSSQAPKLLFHYYDKDFNNEADTPDNFQSRRPNTSFCFLDIRSPGLGDTAMYLCATSRYRPTPAVGTEAFFGQGTRLTVV.

This clone has just a few counts. The chain employs TRBV6-5 and TRBJ1-5, with 11 bases that match TRBD1. The CDR3 runs to 14 residues. V was clipped by 6 bases and J by 6 bases; unmatched bases: 4. CDR1 and CDR2 from the germline V gene are MNHEY and SVGAGI. CDR3 coding DNA: TGTGCCAGCAGGCCGGGACAGGGGGTTCAGCCCCAGCATTTT. It codes for CASRPGQGVQPQHF.

V gene TRBV5-6 combines with J gene TRBJ2-1, with 7 bases that match TRBD1. CDR3 length: 14 amino acids. Germline trimming cut 3 bases from V and 8 bases from J; bases unmatched to any gene: 8. The germline CDR1 and CDR2 sequences are SGHDT and YYEEEE. CDR3 DNA: TGTGCCAGCAGCTCCGTGTTTACAGGGGATGAGCAGTTCTTC. Protein: CASSSVFTGDEQFF.

This chain links TRBV12-5 with TRBJ2-3; 12 nucleotides line up with TRBD2. Germline values: CDR1 LGHNT, CDR2 FRNRAP. The ends lost 0 bases at V and 3 bases at J; junction bases unmatched: 1. The CDR3 contains 16 residues. The CDR3 protein is CASGLVLAGGTDTQYF. The CDR3 DNA reads as TGTGCTAGTGGTTTGGTACTAGCGGGGGGTACAGATACGCAGTATTTT.

The V call is TRBV3-1 (or the pseudogene TRBV3-2), the J call TRBJ1-2; D not certain. V was trimmed by 0 bases and J by 13 bases, leaving 21 bases between them. Germline CDR1 and CDR2: LGHDT and YNNKEL (reference sequence). This CDR3 is 15 amino acids long. The CDR3 DNA reads TGTGCCAGCAGCCAAGACCTTGCGGGAGCCGGGAGTTTCACCTTC. Translation gives CASSQDLAGAGSFTF.

This chain uses TRBV12-3 or TRBV12-4 with TRBJ2-7; possibly TRBD1 for D (6 bases). The CDR3 spans 13 residues. Trimming took 6 bases from V and 3 from J, leaving 12 bases between them. For the CDR3, the DNA is TGTGCCAGCAGCTCAGGGGCGGTCTACGAGCAGTACTTC. Protein sequence: CASSSGAVYEQYF.

The chain couples TRBV20-1 to TRBJ1-5, with TRBD1 as a possible D gene (6 bases). Between the trimmed V and J ends, which lost 3 bases and 3 bases, there was a span of 9 bases. CDR1 and CDR2 from the germline V gene are DFQATT and SNEGSKA (reference sequence). The CDR3 has 13 amino acids. The CDR3 protein is CSASGGNNQPQHF. CDR3 in DNA: TGCAGTGCTAGTGGGGGCAACAATCAGCCCCAGCATTTT.

The gene calls are TRBV5-1 and TRBJ1-2; 7 nucleotides agree with TRBD1. This CDR3 contains 15 residues. Germline V gene data show CDR1 as SGHRS and CDR2 as YFSETQ. With 0 bases clipped from V and 0 bases from J, the junction kept 2 bases outside the gene matches. This chain's CDR3 is CASSLVGTANYGYTF. CDR3 bases: TGCGCCAGCAGCTTGGTGGGGACAGCTAACTATGGCTACACCTTC.

This clone has just one count. The J gene is TRBJ1-1, the V gene TRBV5-1; a possible D gene is TRBD1 (6 bases). Germline V gives CDR1 SGHRS, CDR2 YFSETQ. CDR3 size: 15 residues. V was cut by 0 bases and J by 7 bases, with 16 bases left in between. CDR3 sequence reads: CASSLAVGGPHEAFF. The CDR3 DNA reads TGCGCCAGCAGCTTGGCGGTGGGGGGGCCACATGAAGCTTTCTTT. The variable domain in full, with the rest retrieved from reference TRBV5-1 and TRBJ1-1, is KAGVTQTPRYLIKTRGQQVTLSCSPISGHRSVSWYQQTPGQGLQFLFEYFSETQRNKGNFPGRFSGRQFSNSRSEMNVSTLELGDSALYLCASSLAVGGPHEAFFGQGTRLTVV.

This chain links TRBV5-1 with TRBJ2-3, with 11 bases identical to TRBD2. J lost 2 bases, V lost 0 bases, and 2 bases had no gene match. The germline V gene encodes CDR1 SGHRS and CDR2 YFSETQ. The CDR3 consists of 16 residues. The CDR3 DNA sequence: TGCGCCAGCAGCTTGGTAGCGGGGGGGTTCACAGATACGCAGTATTTT. It specifies CASSLVAGGFTDTQYF.

CDR3 amino acids: CASSFPTVGNTIYF. As DNA, the CDR3 is TGTGCCAGCAGCTTCCCGACAGTAGGAAACACCATATATTTT. The chain joins TRBV11-3 to TRBJ1-3; TRBD1 might be the D (5 bases). Germline CDR1 is SGHNT and CDR2 is YENEEA. The CDR3 is 14 amino acids. Trimming removed 3 bases at V and 4 bases at J, with 10 bases between.

This clone has a handful of counts. This rearrangement joins TRBV6-2 or TRBV6-3 to TRBJ1-6, with D unresolved. Germline V gene lookup returns CDR1 MNHEY and CDR2 SVGEGT. The V and J ends lost 2 bases and 4 bases respectively, with 6 bases between them. CDR3 length: 14 residues. The CDR3 bases are TGTGCCAGCAGTTACAGCGCTTATAATTCACCCCTCCACTTT. It is translated as CASSYSAYNSPLHF.

V usage is TRBV29-1 and J usage is TRBJ1-2; D unclear. CDR1 SQVTM and CDR2 ANQGSEA come from the germline V gene. Between the trimmed V and J ends, which lost 4 bases and 0 bases, there was a span of 9 bases. The CDR3 extends over 13 amino acids. The CDR3 protein is CSVVGGTNYGYTF. CDR3 nucleotides: TGCAGCGTTGTAGGCGGAACTAACTATGGCTACACCTTC. The full variable domain, rest sourced from reference TRBV29-1 and TRBJ1-2, is SAVISQKPSRDICQRGTSLTIQCQVDSQVTMMFWYRQQPGQSLTLIATANQGSEATYESGFVIDKFPISRPNLTFSTLTVSNMSPEDSSIYLCSVVGGTNYGYTFGSGTRLTVV.